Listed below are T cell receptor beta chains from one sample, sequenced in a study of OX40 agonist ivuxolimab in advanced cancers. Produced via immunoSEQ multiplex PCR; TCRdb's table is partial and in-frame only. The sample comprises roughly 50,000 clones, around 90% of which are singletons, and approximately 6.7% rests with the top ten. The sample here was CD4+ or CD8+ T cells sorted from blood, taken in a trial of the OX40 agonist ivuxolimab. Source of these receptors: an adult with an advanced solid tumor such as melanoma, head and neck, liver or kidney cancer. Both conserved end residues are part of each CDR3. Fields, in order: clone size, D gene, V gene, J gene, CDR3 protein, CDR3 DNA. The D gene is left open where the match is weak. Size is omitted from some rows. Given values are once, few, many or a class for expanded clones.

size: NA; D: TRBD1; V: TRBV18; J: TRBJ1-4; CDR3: CASSTPGQGGGEKLFF; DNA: TGTGCCAGCTCAACTCCCGGACAGGGCGGCGGTGAAAAACTGTTTTTT
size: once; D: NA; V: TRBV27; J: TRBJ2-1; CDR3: CASSFSPSSYNEQFF; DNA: TGTGCCAGCAGTTTTAGCCCAAGCTCCTACAATGAGCAGTTCTTC
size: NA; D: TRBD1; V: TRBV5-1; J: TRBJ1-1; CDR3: CASSLETRGPDEAFF; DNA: TGCGCCAGCAGCTTGGAGACGAGGGGGCCCGATGAAGCTTTCTTT
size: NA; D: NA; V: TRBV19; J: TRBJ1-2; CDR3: CASSIVGGGGYTF; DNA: TGTGCCAGTAGTATAGTTGGGGGCGGTGGCTACACCTTC
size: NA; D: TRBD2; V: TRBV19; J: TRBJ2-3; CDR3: CASSIGSGGAVTDTQYF; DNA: TGTGCCAGTAGTATAGGGTCCGGGGGGGCGGTGACAGATACGCAGTATTTT
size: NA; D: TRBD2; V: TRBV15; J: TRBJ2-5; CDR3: CATSMGGLAGGRETQYF; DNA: TGTGCCACCAGCATGGGAGGACTAGCGGGGGGTAGAGAGACCCAGTACTTC
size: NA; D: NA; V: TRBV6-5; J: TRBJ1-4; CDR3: CASRGTNEKLFF; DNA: TGTGCCAGCCGGGGGACTAATGAAAAACTGTTTTTT
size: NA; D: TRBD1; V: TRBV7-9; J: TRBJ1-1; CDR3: CASRPVGTGNTEAFF; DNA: TGTGCCAGCAGGCCCGTTGGGACAGGGAACACTGAAGCTTTCTTT
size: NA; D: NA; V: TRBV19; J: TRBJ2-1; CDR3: CASSASPQSYNEQFF; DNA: TGTGCCAGTAGTGCCTCACCCCAGTCCTACAATGAGCAGTTCTTC
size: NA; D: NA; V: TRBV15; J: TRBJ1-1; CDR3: CATSSASGQQAFF; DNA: TGTGCCACCAGCAGTGCTTCCGGGCAACAAGCTTTCTTT
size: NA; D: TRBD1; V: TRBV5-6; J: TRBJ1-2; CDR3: CASSLVGTDRAPYGYTF; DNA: TGTGCCAGCAGCTTAGTAGGGACGGACAGGGCCCCCTATGGCTACACCTTC
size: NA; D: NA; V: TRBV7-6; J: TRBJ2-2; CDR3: CASSLVVEDTGELFF; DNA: TGTGCCAGCAGCTTAGTGGTGGAAGACACCGGGGAGCTGTTTTTT
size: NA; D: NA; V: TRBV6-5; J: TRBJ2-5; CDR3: CASSPGGPGETQYF; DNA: TGTGCCAGCAGCCCCGGTGGACCAGGGGAGACCCAGTACTTC
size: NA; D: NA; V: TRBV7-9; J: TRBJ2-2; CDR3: CASSRGTANTGELFF; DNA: TGTGCCAGCAGTCGCGGGACCGCTAACACCGGGGAGCTGTTTTTT
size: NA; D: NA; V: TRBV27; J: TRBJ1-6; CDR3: CASSLPGYNSPLHF; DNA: TGTGCCAGCAGTTTACCAGGCTATAATTCACCCCTCCACTTT
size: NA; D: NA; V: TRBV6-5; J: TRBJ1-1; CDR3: CASSYGGPEAFF; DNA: TGTGCCAGCAGTTACGGGGGCCCTGAAGCTTTCTTT
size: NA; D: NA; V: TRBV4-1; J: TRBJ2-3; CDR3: CASSQEGLTTDTQYF; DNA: TGCGCCAGCAGCCAAGAAGGACTAACCACAGATACGCAGTATTTT
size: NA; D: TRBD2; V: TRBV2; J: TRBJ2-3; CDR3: CASSEALRGARDTQYF; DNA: TGTGCCAGCAGTGAAGCGCTGCGGGGGGCCCGGGATACGCAGTATTTT
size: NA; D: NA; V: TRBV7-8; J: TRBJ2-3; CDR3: CASSLGRASTDTQYF; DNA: TGTGCCAGCAGCTTAGGGCGGGCGAGCACAGATACGCAGTATTTT
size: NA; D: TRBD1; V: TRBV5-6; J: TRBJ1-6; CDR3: CASSLSDRGSYNSPLHF; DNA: TGTGCCAGCAGCTTGTCGGACAGGGGGTCCTATAATTCACCCCTCCACTTT
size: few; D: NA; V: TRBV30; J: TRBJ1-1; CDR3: CAWSGVGAEAFF; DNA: TGTGCCTGGAGTGGAGTGGGGGCCGAAGCTTTCTTT
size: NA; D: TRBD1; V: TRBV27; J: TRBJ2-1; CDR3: CASRQTGGPYNEQFF; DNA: TGTGCCAGCAGGCAGACAGGGGGGCCTTACAATGAGCAGTTCTTC
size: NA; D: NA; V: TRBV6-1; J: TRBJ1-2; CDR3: CASSEARGGAQNGYTF; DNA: TGTGCCAGCAGTGAAGCCCGAGGGGGGGCGCAGAATGGCTACACCTTC
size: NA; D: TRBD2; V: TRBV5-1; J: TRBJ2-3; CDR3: CASSYGTSGGASADTQYF; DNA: TGCGCCAGCAGCTACGGGACTAGCGGGGGGGCCTCCGCAGATACGCAGTATTTT
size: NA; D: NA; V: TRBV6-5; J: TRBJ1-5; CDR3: CASSLMGGSNQPQHF; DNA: TGTGCCAGCAGCCTAATGGGGGGGAGCAATCAGCCCCAGCATTTT
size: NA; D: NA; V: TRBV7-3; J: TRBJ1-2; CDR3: CASSLTGEADGYTF; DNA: TGTGCCAGCAGCTTAACGGGAGAGGCCGATGGCTACACCTTC
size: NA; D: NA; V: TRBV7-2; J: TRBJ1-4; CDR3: CASSFSGAWDGNEKLFF; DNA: TGTGCCAGCAGCTTCTCCGGGGCCTGGGACGGTAATGAAAAACTGTTTTTT
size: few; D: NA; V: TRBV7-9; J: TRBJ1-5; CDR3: CASSEDGFNQPQHF; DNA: TGTGCCAGCAGCGAGGACGGGTTCAATCAGCCCCAGCATTTT
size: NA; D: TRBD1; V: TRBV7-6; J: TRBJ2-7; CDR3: CASSPGQGAREQYF; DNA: TGTGCCAGCAGCCCCGGACAGGGCGCGAGAGAGCAGTACTTC
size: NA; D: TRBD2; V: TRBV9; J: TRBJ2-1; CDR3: CASSVAPAGGWNEQFF; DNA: TGTGCCAGCAGCGTAGCCCCAGCGGGGGGTTGGAATGAGCAGTTCTTC
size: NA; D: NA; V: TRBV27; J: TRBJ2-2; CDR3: CASSSRQGGWTGELFF; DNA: TGTGCCAGCAGTTCGCGACAGGGAGGTTGGACCGGGGAGCTGTTTTTT
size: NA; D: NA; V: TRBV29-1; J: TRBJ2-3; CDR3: CSVEDLGEGTDTQYF; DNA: TGCAGCGTTGAAGATTTGGGGGAGGGCACAGATACGCAGTATTTT